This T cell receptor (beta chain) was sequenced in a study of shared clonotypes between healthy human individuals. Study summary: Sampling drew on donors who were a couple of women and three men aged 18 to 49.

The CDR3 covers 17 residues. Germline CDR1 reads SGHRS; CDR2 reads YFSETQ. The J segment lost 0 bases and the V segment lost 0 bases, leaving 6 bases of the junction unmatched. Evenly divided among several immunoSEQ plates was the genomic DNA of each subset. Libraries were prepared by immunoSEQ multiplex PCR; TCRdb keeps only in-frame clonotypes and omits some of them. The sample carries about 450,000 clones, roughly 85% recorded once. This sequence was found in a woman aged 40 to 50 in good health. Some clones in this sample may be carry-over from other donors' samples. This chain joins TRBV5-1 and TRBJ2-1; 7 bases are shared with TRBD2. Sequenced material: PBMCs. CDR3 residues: CASSLGASGSSYNEQFF. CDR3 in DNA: TGCGCCAGCAGCTTGGGCGCTAGCGGAAGCTCCTACAATGAGCAGTTCTTC. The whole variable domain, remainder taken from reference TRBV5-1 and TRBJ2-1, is KAGVTQTPRYLIKTRGQQVTLSCSPISGHRSVSWYQQTPGQGLQFLFEYFSETQRNKGNFPGRFSGRQFSNSRSEMNVSTLELGDSALYLCASSLGASGSSYNEQFFGPGTRLTVL.